This record looks at one T cell receptor beta chain sequence and its context. The data were taken from a study of OX40 agonist ivuxolimab in advanced cancers. For the study at large: Intravenous ivuxolimab at 0.01 to 10 mg/kg was given to patients every 2 weeks. Recorded diagnoses for dose-escalation patients were hepatocellular carcinoma, melanoma, renal cell or head and neck cancer.

The repertoire was sequenced with immunoSEQ multiplex PCR; TCRdb's copy has only in-frame clones and lacks some. The sample shows about 48,000 clones, over 80% of them seen only once. Blood got drawn at baseline, again on cycle 4 day 1, and then on cycle 7 day 1. The CDR3 has 12 amino acids. The V end lost 3 bases, the J end lost 3 bases, and 4 bases lay between the germline ends. Germline assignment: CDR1 LNHDA and CDR2 SQIVND (reference sequence). The V gene is TRBV19, the J gene TRBJ2-3; no clear D. The sequencing here drew on CD4+ or CD8+ T cells sorted from blood, taken in a trial of the OX40 agonist ivuxolimab. This receptor was identified in an adult with an advanced solid tumor such as melanoma, head and neck, liver or kidney cancer. CDR3 coding DNA: TGTGCCAGTAGTATGATGACAGATACGCAGTATTTT. This translates into CASSMMTDTQYF.